This T cell receptor beta chain was profiled in a study of T cells in Graves' hyperthyroidism and ophthalmopathy. TCR beta CDR3 regions were amplified from RNA. TCR CDR3 underwent first-round RT-PCR with the HTBI primer set. TCRdb reanalysed the multiplex PCR reads using MiXCR and keeps one entry per CDR3 protein. Among about 500,000 distinct CDR3 sequences listed, around 16% were seen once. CDR3 size: 17 residues. The V gene's germline CDR1 is LGHDT and CDR2 YNNKEL (reference sequence). V gave up 1 base and J gave up 4 bases, with 19 bases separating them. This clonotype was recorded many times. This receptor was identified in a woman under 40 with Graves' ophthalmopathy. V usage is TRBV3-1 and J usage is TRBJ1-1, with D perhaps matching TRBD1 (5 bases). Sequenced input: blood. Here the CDR3 DNA reads TGTGCCAGCAGCCAAGTGGGGGGAGGGGCGGGGAGCACTGAAGCTTTCTTT. Residues: CASSQVGGGAGSTEAFF.